Below, 18 T cell receptor beta chains from the same sample are listed, as sequenced in a study of shared clonotypes between healthy human individuals. Libraries were prepared by immunoSEQ multiplex PCR; TCRdb keeps only in-frame clonotypes and omits some of them. The profile shows some 900,000 clones, roughly 72% of them singletons. The sequenced sample consisted of memory CD4+ T cells sorted from blood. Subset defined: CD45RA-negative fraction. The origin of the receptors is a man between 18 and 29 years old in good health.

This clone was detected once. V gene TRBV6-1 combines with J gene TRBJ2-7, with D maybe TRBD2 (6 bases). The CDR3 loop spans 14 amino acids. Germline V gene sequence: CDR1 MNHNS, CDR2 SASEGT. The ends were cut back, 1 base at V and 3 bases at J, with 10 bases in the middle. Here the CDR3 DNA reads TGTGCCAGCAGTGAAGGGGACTTCCTCTACGAGCAGTACTTC. Translation gives CASSEGDFLYEQYF.

V and J are TRBV9 and TRBJ2-7; TRBD2 agrees at 8 bases. The CDR3 extends over 15 amino acids. Trimming cost V 0 bases and J 3 bases; bases outside gene matches: 5. Germline-derived CDR1 and CDR2 are SGDLS and YYNGEE. The CDR3 here is CASSVGGAGVYEQYF. The CDR3, as DNA: TGTGCCAGCAGCGTAGGAGGAGCGGGAGTCTACGAGCAGTACTTC.

The V gene is TRBV6-1, the J gene TRBJ1-1; D not resolved. The CDR3 length is 14 residues. Trimming took off 4 bases at V and 0 bases at J, with 9 bases between the two ends. CDR1 is MNHNS, CDR2 SASEGT, per germline. The CDR3 is CASSGKSLNTEAFF. CDR3 sequence (DNA): TGTGCCAGCAGTGGAAAGTCCCTGAACACTGAAGCTTTCTTT.

This clone has only one observation. The rearrangement uses TRBV30 and TRBJ1-6; TRBD1 aligns across 8 bases. CDR3 size: 14 residues. Trimming at V came to 3 bases and at J to 9 bases, leaving 7 bases not matched to a gene. The V gene's germline CDR1 is GTSNPN and CDR2 SVGIG (reference sequence). CDR3 sequence: CAWSEGTGPSPLHF. In DNA, the CDR3 is TGTGCCTGGAGCGAGGGGACAGGCCCTTCACCCCTCCACTTT.

About this clone itself: The same CDR3 arises from other DNA sequences in this sample as well. This rearrangement joins TRBV5-6 to TRBJ2-7; unclear D gene. Germline CDR1 reads SGHDT; CDR2 reads YYEEEE. This CDR3 has 12 residues. V lost 1 base and J lost 1, with 3 bases in between. The DNA of the CDR3 is TGTGCCAGCAGCTTGAGTTCCTACGAGCAGTACTTC. Protein product: CASSLSSYEQYF.

The rearrangement uses TRBV7-3 and TRBJ1-6, with D hard to call. The CDR3 totals 13 residues. The germline gives CDR1 SGHTA, CDR2 FQGTGA. V was trimmed by 1 base and J by 7 bases, leaving 5 bases between them. In DNA, the CDR3 is TGTGCCAGCAGCTTAATAGAAAATTCACCCCTCCACTTT. This codes for CASSLIENSPLHF.

The chain couples TRBV18 to TRBJ1-1; a weak D match, TRBD1 (5 bases). In germline, CDR1 is KGHSH, CDR2 LQKENI. V was trimmed by 3 bases and J by 5 bases, leaving 13 bases between them. CDR3 length: 14 amino acids. This CDR3 is CASSPQGGETEAFF. The CDR3, as DNA: TGTGCCAGCTCACCCCAGGGAGGGGAAACTGAAGCTTTCTTT.

The chain joins TRBV12-5 to TRBJ1-6; 9 positions agree with TRBD1. Trimming at V came to 11 bases and at J to 6 bases, leaving 11 bases not matched to a gene. CDR1 and CDR2 from the germline V gene are LGHNT and FRNRAP. There are 15 residues in the CDR3. The DNA for the CDR3 is TGTGCTTCTACGGCCGGGACAGGGCGTAATTCACCCCTCCACTTT. Protein: CASTAGTGRNSPLHF. Full variable domain (remainder filled in from reference TRBV12-5 and TRBJ1-6): DARVTQTPRHKVTEMGQEVTMRCQPILGHNTVFWYRQTMMQGLELLAYFRNRAPLDDSGMPKDRFSAEMPDATLATLKIQPSEPRDSAVYFCASTAGTGRNSPLHFGNGTRLTVT.

The chain couples TRBV29-1 to TRBJ2-7; no clear D gene. The V end lost 6 bases, the J end lost 6 bases, and 12 bases lay between the germline ends. The CDR3 totals 11 residues. Germline CDR1 is SQVTM and CDR2 is ANQGSEA. The chain's CDR3 is CSVRSPGEQYF. In DNA form, the CDR3 reads TGCAGCGTACGCAGCCCAGGCGAGCAGTACTTC.

The chain has TRBV7-2 and TRBJ1-5; 9 nucleotides line up with TRBD1. This CDR3 is built from 14 residues. Germline values: CDR1 SGHTA, CDR2 FQGNSA. V gave up 5 bases and J gave up 3 bases; unmatched junction bases: 2. CDR3 sequence: CASSGDRDNQPQHF. CDR3 coding DNA: TGTGCCAGCAGCGGGGACAGGGACAATCAGCCCCAGCATTTT.

The J gene is TRBJ2-5, the V gene TRBV5-4; D might be TRBD2 (6 bases). The CDR3 is 14 amino acids. V dropped 3 bases and J dropped 2 bases, with 11 bases sitting between them. Germline V lookup: CDR1 SGHNT, CDR2 YYREEE (reference sequence). The CDR3 DNA reads as TGTGCCAGCAGCTATAGCGGACCTCAAGAGACCCAGTACTTC. Protein product: CASSYSGPQETQYF. The full variable domain, completed using reference TRBV5-4 and TRBJ2-5, is ETGVTQSPTHLIKTRGQQVTLRCSSQSGHNTVSWYQQALGQGPQFIFQYYREEENGRGNFPPRFSGLQFPNYSSELNVNALELDDSALYLCASSYSGPQETQYFGPGTRLLVL.

The chain has TRBV9 and TRBJ2-1; 7 bases map to TRBD2. V lost 4 bases and J lost 6; bases outside the gene matches: 7. The CDR3 consists of 14 residues. Germline CDR1 reads SGDLS; CDR2 reads YYNGEE. Written as DNA, the CDR3 is TGTGCCAGCAGCCTCCGCGGGGGACTCAATGAGCAGTTCTTC. Translation: CASSLRGGLNEQFF.

The rearrangement links TRBV4-1 to TRBJ2-5; D uncertain. This CDR3 region has 11 residues. The germline V gene encodes CDR1 MGHRA and CDR2 YSYEKL. V lost 5 bases and J 7 bases, leaving 8 bases between the germline ends. CDR3 bases: TGCGCCAGCAGCAGTCGAGGGACCCAGTACTTC. Amino acid sequence: CASSSRGTQYF.

The gene calls are TRBV11-2 and TRBJ1-1, with 7 bases aligning to TRBD1. CDR3 length: 16 residues. V lost 3 bases and J lost 1; bases outside the gene matches: 8. CDR1 and CDR2 (germline): SGHAT, FQNNGV. The CDR3 bases are TGTGCCAGCAGCTTGATCCAGGGACAGAGGAACACTGAAGCTTTCTTT. Encoded protein: CASSLIQGQRNTEAFF.

The V gene is TRBV5-1, the J gene TRBJ1-1, with D unclear. The CDR3 runs 15 residues. In germline, CDR1 is SGHRS, CDR2 YFSETQ. V shed 4 bases and J shed 2 bases, with 15 bases lying between them. CDR3 bases: TGCGCCAGCAGCCGTGGGGTGGGGTTTAACACTGAAGCTTTCTTT. Translated, it gives CASSRGVGFNTEAFF.

The count of this clone is one. V and J are TRBV4-3 and TRBJ1-6, with D unresolved. Germline loops: CDR1 LGHNA, CDR2 YSLEER. Trimming removed 0 bases at V and 5 bases at J, with 11 bases between. This CDR3 has 16 residues. The DNA of the CDR3 is TGCGCCAGCAGCCAAGATCTCGGCCAGCATAATTCACCCCTCCACTTT. Encoded protein: CASSQDLGQHNSPLHF.

This clone was seen a handful of times. The chain has TRBV6-6 and TRBJ1-4, with no clear D. Per germline, CDR1 MNHNY and CDR2 SVGAGI (reference sequence). Trimming stripped 6 bases from V and 8 bases from J, with 16 bases between. CDR3 size: 14 residues. The CDR3, as DNA: TGTGCCAGCAGCCTTCATGTCGGGTCGGAAAAACTGTTTTTT. Protein sequence: CASSLHVGSEKLFF.

The chain employs TRBV30 and TRBJ1-4; 8 bases map to TRBD1. V lost 5 bases to trimming and J lost 8 bases; unmatched junction nucleotides: 7. Per the germline V gene, CDR1 is GTSNPN and CDR2 is SVGIG (reference sequence). The CDR3 extends over 13 amino acids. The CDR3 loop reads CAWDGQGGEKLFF. In nucleotides, the CDR3 is TGTGCCTGGGACGGACAGGGAGGGGAAAAACTGTTTTTT.